This T cell receptor beta chain is from a study of blood T cell repertoires in COVID-19. Assay: immunoSEQ multiplex PCR; the TCRdb copy retains only in-frame clones and omits some. Here the sample spans some 430,000 clones, about 92% being singletons. Participants were aged about 18 to 90 years from 24 US areas. The specimen was PBMCs or T cells enriched from blood (not recorded which). The sequence was collected from a young man who had recovered from COVID-19.

The CDR3 region is CASGPSGANVLTF. CDR3 coding DNA: TGTGCCAGCGGTCCTTCTGGGGCCAACGTCCTGACTTTC. V and J are TRBV6-6 and TRBJ2-6; D unresolved. The ends were cut back, 8 bases at V and 1 base at J, with 6 bases in the middle. From germline, CDR1 is MNHNY and CDR2 SVGAGI (reference sequence). This CDR3 has 13 residues.